The 3 T cell receptor beta chains in this list originate from one sample, sequenced in a study of siplizumab effects on memory and regulatory T cells (dated by TCRdb to between 2018 and 2020). The method was the immunoSEQ multiplex PCR assay. The table comes from immuneACCESS by way of TCRdb, which keeps in-frame sequences with V and J called. Part of the clones is missing from these tables; in studies checked, under half for an unresolved V gene and the rest for unknown reasons. The sample contains 100,000 or so clones, 85% to 95% of them found a single time. The biggest ten clones account for 0.32% of the sample. What was sequenced was CD4+ T cells sorted from blood. The receptors stem from a human donor in good health.

This clone was counted a single time. The chain carries TRBV6-5 and TRBJ2-7, with 7 bases that match TRBD1. The junction had 8 bases not matched to a gene; V was cut back by 8 bases and J by 4 bases. CDR1 is MNHEY, CDR2 SVGAGI, per germline. This CDR3 contains 13 residues. CDR3 in DNA: TGTGCCAGCTACAGGGGTGGGACGTACGAGCAGTACTTC. Residues: CASYRGGTYEQYF.

The J gene is TRBJ2-7, the V gene TRBV28; TRBD2 might be the D (5 bases). V was cut by 7 bases and J by 4 bases, with 14 bases left in between. The germline CDR1 and CDR2 sequences are MDHEN and SYDVKM. The CDR3 is 13 amino acids. CDR3 sequence reads: CASTEGAKYEQYF. CDR3 nucleotide sequence: TGTGCCAGCACTGAGGGCGCGAAATACGAGCAGTACTTC.

The V and J genes are TRBV6-6 and TRBJ1-1; tentatively, D is TRBD1 (5 bases). The CDR3 extends over 15 amino acids. Germline loops: CDR1 MNHNY, CDR2 SVGAGI (reference sequence). Between the trimmed V and J ends, which lost 0 bases and 4 bases, there was a span of 12 bases. The CDR3 protein is CASSYSMGGGTEAFF. The CDR3 nucleotides are TGTGCCAGCAGTTACTCGATGGGTGGGGGCACTGAAGCTTTCTTT.